This T cell receptor beta chain came from a study of blood T cell repertoires in COVID-19. Study information: Acute and convalescent COVID-19 samples came from the United States, Italy and Spain. Sources were T cells, B-cell-depleted T cells, or PBMCs; the material itself was cDNA or gDNA.

V was pared by 5 bases and J by 1 base, with 14 bases between. Germline-derived CDR1 and CDR2 are SGHTA and FQGTGA. This CDR3 has 16 residues. Source study methods: Nucleated cell counts were estimated from reference gene primer amplification. Profiling relied on immunoSEQ multiplex PCR, and the TCRdb table lists in-frame clones only, not all of them. From that table come the V and J calls and clone size; the DNA was used to work out D and trimming. The data contain 250,000 or so clones, more than 80% of them seen just once; the ten biggest clones take up about 3%. V usage is TRBV7-3 and J usage is TRBJ2-2, with D tentatively TRBD1 (5 bases). This receptor was identified in a woman aged 25 to 39 with active or convalescent COVID-19. The sample taken for sequencing was peripheral blood. The CDR3 region is CASSPNGARNTGELFF. In DNA, the CDR3 is TGTGCCAGCAGCCCTAATGGGGCGAGGAACACCGGGGAGCTGTTTTTT.